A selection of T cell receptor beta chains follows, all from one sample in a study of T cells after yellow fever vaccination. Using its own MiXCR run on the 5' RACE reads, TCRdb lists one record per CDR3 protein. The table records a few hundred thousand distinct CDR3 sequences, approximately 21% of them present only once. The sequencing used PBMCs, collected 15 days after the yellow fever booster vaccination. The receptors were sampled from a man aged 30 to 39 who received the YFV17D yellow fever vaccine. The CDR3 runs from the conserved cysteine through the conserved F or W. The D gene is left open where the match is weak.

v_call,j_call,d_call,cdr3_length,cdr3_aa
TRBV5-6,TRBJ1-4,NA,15,CASSGRRGTNEKLFF
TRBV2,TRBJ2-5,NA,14,CASSEVSSLETQYF
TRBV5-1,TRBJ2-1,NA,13,CASSLEAYNEQFF
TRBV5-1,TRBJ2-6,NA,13,CASRLSGANVLTF
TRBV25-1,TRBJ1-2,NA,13,CASSELDIYGYTF
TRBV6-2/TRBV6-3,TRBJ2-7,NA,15,CASSPHWTESYEQYF
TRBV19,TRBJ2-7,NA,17,CASSTRRAERGPYEQYF
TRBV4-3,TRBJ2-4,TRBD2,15,CASSQDTSGSDIQYF
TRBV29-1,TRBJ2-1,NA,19,CSVEDLDSPRDEPYNEQFF
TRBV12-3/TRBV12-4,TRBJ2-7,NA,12,CASSLGSYEQYF
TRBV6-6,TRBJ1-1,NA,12,CASSSTVLEAFF
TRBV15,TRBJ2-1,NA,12,CATSREMGEQFF
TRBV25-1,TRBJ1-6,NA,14,CASSESIGNSPLHF
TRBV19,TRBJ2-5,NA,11,CASSTVGAQYF
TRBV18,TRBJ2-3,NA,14,CASSPTGLPDTQYF
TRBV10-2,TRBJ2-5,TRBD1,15,CASGEMDRGQETQYF
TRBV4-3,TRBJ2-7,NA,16,CASSQERQLGAYEQYF
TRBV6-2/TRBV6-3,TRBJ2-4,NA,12,CASSVAKNIQYF
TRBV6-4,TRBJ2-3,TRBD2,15,CASGTSGASTDTQYF
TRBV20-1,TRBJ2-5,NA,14,CSASSIGRGETQYF
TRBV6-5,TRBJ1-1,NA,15,CASSYTASPGIEAFF
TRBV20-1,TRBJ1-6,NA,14,CSARGTFYNSPLHF
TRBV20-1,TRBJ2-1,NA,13,CSASGLTVNEQFF
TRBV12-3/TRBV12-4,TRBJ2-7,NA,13,CASKSNLGVEQYF
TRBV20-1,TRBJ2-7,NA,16,CSAPPLGQGGRYEQYF
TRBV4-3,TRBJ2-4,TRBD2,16,CASSQVNSGSLDIQYF
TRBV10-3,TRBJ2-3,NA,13,CAISVGVADTQYF
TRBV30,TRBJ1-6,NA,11,CAWSLNSPLHF